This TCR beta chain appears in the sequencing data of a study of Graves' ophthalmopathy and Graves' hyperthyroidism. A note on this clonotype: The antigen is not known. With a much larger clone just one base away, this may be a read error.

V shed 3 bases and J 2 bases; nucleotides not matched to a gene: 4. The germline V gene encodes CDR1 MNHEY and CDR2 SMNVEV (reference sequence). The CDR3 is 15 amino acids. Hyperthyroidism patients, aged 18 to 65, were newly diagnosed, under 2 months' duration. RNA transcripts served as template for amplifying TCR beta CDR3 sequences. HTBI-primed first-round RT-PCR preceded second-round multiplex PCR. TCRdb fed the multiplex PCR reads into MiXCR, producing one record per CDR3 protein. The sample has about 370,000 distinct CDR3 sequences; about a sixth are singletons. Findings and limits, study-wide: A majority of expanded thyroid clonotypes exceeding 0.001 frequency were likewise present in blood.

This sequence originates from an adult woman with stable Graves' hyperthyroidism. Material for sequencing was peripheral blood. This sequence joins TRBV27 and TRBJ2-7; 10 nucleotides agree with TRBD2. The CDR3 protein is CASSFASGRAYEQYV. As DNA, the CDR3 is TGTGCCAGCAGTTTTGCCAGCGGGAGGGCCTACGAGCAGTACGTC.